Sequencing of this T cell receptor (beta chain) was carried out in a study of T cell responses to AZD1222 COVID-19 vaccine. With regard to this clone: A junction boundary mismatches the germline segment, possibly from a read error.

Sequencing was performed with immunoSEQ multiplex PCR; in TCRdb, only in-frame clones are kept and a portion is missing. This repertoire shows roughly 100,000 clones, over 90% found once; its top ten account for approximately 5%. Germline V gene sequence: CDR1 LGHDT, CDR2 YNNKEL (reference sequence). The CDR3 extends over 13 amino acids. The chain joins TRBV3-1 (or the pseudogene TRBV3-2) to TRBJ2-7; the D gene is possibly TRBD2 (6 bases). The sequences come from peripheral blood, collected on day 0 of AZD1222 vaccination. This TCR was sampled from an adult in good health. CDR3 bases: TGTGCCAGCAGCCAAGGGGATTTTCGCGGGGTGACTTTC. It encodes CASSQGDFRGVTF.